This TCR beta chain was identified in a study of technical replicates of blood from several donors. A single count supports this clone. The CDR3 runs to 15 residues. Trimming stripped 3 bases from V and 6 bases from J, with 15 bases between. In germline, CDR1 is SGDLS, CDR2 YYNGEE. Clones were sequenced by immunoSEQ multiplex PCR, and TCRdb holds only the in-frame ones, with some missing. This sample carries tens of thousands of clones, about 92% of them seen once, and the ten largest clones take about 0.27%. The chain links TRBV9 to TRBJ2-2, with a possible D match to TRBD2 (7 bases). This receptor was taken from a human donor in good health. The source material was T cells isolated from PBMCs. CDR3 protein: CASSGGGGLAGELFF. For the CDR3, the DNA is TGTGCCAGCAGCGGTGGGGGGGGGCTGGCCGGGGAGCTGTTTTTT.